Sequencing of this T cell receptor beta chain was carried out in a study of T cells in Graves' hyperthyroidism and ophthalmopathy. About the study: Peripheral blood was secured at the point of initial diagnosis, before any treatment. Points from the study as a whole: From stable hyperthyroidism, ophthalmopathy was set apart by a 13 V-J model.

In this sample, this clonotype turned up a few times. What it binds is unknown. V gave up 6 bases and J gave up 4 bases; unmatched junction bases: 14. The germline CDR1 and CDR2 sequences are MNHEY and SMNVEV (reference sequence). There are 16 residues in the CDR3. Patients were excluded because of uncontrolled infection, other autoimmune disease, pregnancy or lactation. Amplified TCR beta CDR3 regions came from RNA transcripts. The TCR CDR3 first-round RT-PCR relied on the HTBI primer set. TCRdb independently ran MiXCR on the multiplex PCR reads; one entry per CDR3 protein. The sample contains roughly 500,000 distinct CDR3 sequences, roughly 22% of which appear only once.

Sequenced input: blood. This receptor was identified in a woman between 70 and 85 years old with Graves' ophthalmopathy. The rearrangement uses TRBV27 and TRBJ1-1; 7 nucleotides line up with TRBD1. The DNA of the CDR3 is TGTGCCAGCAGGGACCGGTACAGGGGAGGGGGCACTGAAGCTTTCTTT. As protein: CASRDRYRGGGTEAFF.